Below, 6 T cell receptor beta chains from the same sample are listed, as sequenced in a study of blood T cell repertoires in COVID-19. Assay used: immunoSEQ multiplex PCR; TCRdb lists only in-frame clones, some missing. The sample shows about 200,000 clones, 70% to 90% of them seen only once. The sequencing input was peripheral blood. The source is a man aged 45-65 years with COVID-19, enrolled during active disease.

This clone is a singleton in its sample. The rearrangement links TRBV15 to TRBJ2-1; D is perhaps TRBD2 (6 bases). V was shortened by 1 base and J by 1 base, with 17 bases between the two germline ends. The CDR3 runs 18 residues. The germline V gene has CDR1 LNHNV and CDR2 YYDKDF (reference sequence). CDR3 DNA: TGTGCCACCAGCAGAGGGGATAGCGGTGTAAGGTCCTACAATGAGCAGTTCTTC. This codes for CATSRGDSGVRSYNEQFF.

V and J are TRBV30 and TRBJ1-1; maybe TRBD1 (5 bases). The CDR3 sequence is 13 residues long. CDR1 is GTSNPN, CDR2 SVGIG, per germline (reference sequence). The V end lost 4 bases, the J end lost 4 bases, and 13 bases lay between the germline ends. The CDR3 DNA sequence: TGTGCCTGGACCACTCAGGGTACCACTGAAGCTTTCTTT. This encodes CAWTTQGTTEAFF.

The V gene is TRBV30, the J gene TRBJ1-1, with a weak D call TRBD1 (5 bases). Germline assignment: CDR1 GTSNPN and CDR2 SVGIG (reference sequence). The V end lost 6 bases, the J end lost 1 base, and 12 bases lay between the germline ends. CDR3 size: 13 residues. The CDR3 bases are TGTGCCTGTCGACGGGGGTCGAACACTGAAGCTTTCTTT. This sequence encodes CACRRGSNTEAFF.

The chain has TRBV10-3 and TRBJ2-1; D unresolved. V was clipped by 2 bases and J by 8 bases, with 10 bases between them. The CDR3 has 13 amino acids. Germline loops: CDR1 ENHRY, CDR2 SYGVKD. The CDR3 loop reads CAISENPRYEQFF. The CDR3 DNA sequence: TGTGCCATCAGTGAGAATCCCAGATATGAGCAGTTCTTC.

On this clone itself: The junction shows a germline mismatch at one end, possibly a read error. The V and J genes are TRBV24-1 and TRBJ1-5; TRBD1 might be the D (5 bases). From germline, CDR1 is KGHDR and CDR2 SFDVKD. The CDR3 runs 16 residues. CDR3 nucleotide sequence: TGTGCCGCCAGTGACCCGGGGAGGGGTGACAATCAGCCCCAGCATTTT. Its protein is CAASDPGRGDNQPQHF.

This chain joins TRBV19 and TRBJ1-5; perhaps TRBD1 as D (6 bases). The V end lost 4 bases, the J end lost 4 bases, and 11 bases lay between the germline ends. Germline V gene lookup returns CDR1 LNHDA and CDR2 SQIVND (reference sequence). CDR3 length equals 14 residues. Written as DNA, the CDR3 is TGTGCCAGTAGTAGCGACAGGTGGAATCAGCCCCAGCATTTT. Its protein product is CASSSDRWNQPQHF.